This T cell receptor (beta chain) came from a study of T-cell memory formation after mild COVID-19 (dated by TCRdb to 2020 to 2022). Turning to the overall study: Most TCR sequence clusters were specific to one of the two donors. T-cell clones expanding and contracting after mild COVID-19 in a couple of donors were tracked by longitudinal TCRalpha and TCRbeta repertoire sequencing. Two young, previously healthy adult volunteers made up the cohort, one male and one female. The study at large found these results: Balanced CD4/CD8 phenotypes were observed for clones contracting from day 15 to 85, whereas a bias towards CD4+ was observed for a second wave of clones expanding from day 15 to 37. Contracting CD4+ clones were located mainly in the CM and EM memory subsets, whereas CD8+ clones were found to be enriched in EMRA. Some responding clones were detected in pre-infection memory, which suggested that pre-existing cross-reactive memory T cells had joined the SARS-CoV-2 response. SARS-CoV-2 specificity was not confirmed for the second-wave clones peaking on day 37. The study covered only a couple of mild cases, and larger cohorts including severe cases with pre-infection samples were considered necessary.

The sequencing machine was an Illumina NovaSeq 6000. TCRalpha and TCRbeta cDNA libraries were built by 5'RACE with constant-segment primers, adding sample barcodes and unique molecular identifiers. Trizol reagent was used to extract RNA from every sample. The libraries were amplified in two PCR steps, and the second step added a second sample barcode and Illumina TruSeq adapters. Sequencing of the libraries was done on an Illumina NovaSeq, producing 2 x 150 bp paired-end reads. The paper's processing steps were these. Demultiplexing of reads and collapsing into UMI-guided consensus sequences were performed with migec v1.2.7. Using mixcr v2.1.11, UMI consensuses were aligned to TRA and TRB V and J templates and then assembled into clonotypes. Clonotypes were classified as expanded or contracted when called significant by both edgeR and NoisET, with noise models trained on biological replicates. For edgeR calls, a false discovery rate-adjusted p below 0.01 and a log2 fold-change threshold of 1 were applied. As an exploratory analysis of dynamics, max-normalized trajectories of the 1000 most abundant clonotypes were examined with PCA combined with hierarchical clustering. Separately sequenced CD4+ and CD8+ repertoires were used to assign the CD4 or CD8 phenotype of responding clones. The public reads were quality trimmed at Q25 with fastp and then assembled into clones with MiXCR by TCRdb, keeping productive beta chains. Identical CDR3 proteins give one entry, which carries the most common genes and DNA. What appears here as the V and J calls and clone size reflects TCRdb's work, not the paper's. This sample has around 510,000 distinct CDR3 sequences in its table, and about a fifth of those were observed once. Approximately 8.4% of the sample goes to the ten largest clones.

At least ten counts were recorded for this clonotype. Its antigen target is currently unknown. Per-base qualities were not stored, and no clone one base away is much larger. PBMCs were isolated by Ficoll-Paque density gradient centrifugation. CDR1 SGHAT and CDR2 FQNNGV were looked up in the germline V gene. There are 13 amino acids in the CDR3, from cysteine to phenylalanine inclusive. Left in the record is the CDR3 DNA by itself, 39 bases read in frame from the first base. The germline ends are 11 bases apart after V is trimmed by 5 bases and J by 3 bases. In this chain, TRBV11-2 is recombined with TRBJ2-7; a tentative D match to TRBD2 spans 5 bases. The clonotype comes from an adult woman who had mild COVID-19 (a few samples of this study predate the infection). The sample titles of this study are shuffled in the database, so cell type and time point are left out; the donor was told from shared clones. The sequenced sample was PBMCs or a T cell subset sorted from them (not recorded which). The DNA sequence is given as TGTGCCAGCAGCCTCGGGAATAACTACGAGCAGTACTTC. Translated, it reads CASSLGNNYEQYF.